This TCR beta chain was observed in a study of cytomegalovirus exposure and HLA in healthy donors. Study observations and caveats: When analyzed later, a missense DCLRE1C variant was found to be linked to TCR beta V- and J-gene trimming. No immune exposure information besides CMV serostatus was available. An analysis was carried out later, and it reportedly showed fewer N-insertions in an Asian-associated ancestry cluster than the approximately 700-donor mean. The study listed 164 cytomegalovirus-associated TCR beta chains.

The ends were cut back, 1 base at V and 7 bases at J, with 8 bases in the middle. The germline gives CDR1 MGHRA, CDR2 YSYEKL. This CDR3 spans 13 amino acids. Researchers ran the PCR with 60 Vbeta and 13 Jbeta primers. This table comes from immunoSEQ multiplex PCR, and its TCRdb copy is limited to in-frame clones, with some not included. The sample has some 150,000 clones; 82% are singletons. On this clone itself: Its antigen remains unknown.

Sequencing was carried out using PBMCs. The clonotype comes from a man aged 25 to 40 in good health and CMV-seropositive. The genes are TRBV4-1 and TRBJ2-4; D might be TRBD2 (6 bases). CDR3 bases: TGCGCCAGCAGCCAAGGGCGGGGTAACATTCAGTACTTC. It is translated as CASSQGRGNIQYF.